This T cell receptor beta chain was observed in a study of shared clonotypes between healthy human individuals. Profiled with immunoSEQ multiplex PCR; TCRdb holds only in-frame clones, not every one. The sample consists of approximately 810,000 clones, around 92% of them appearing once. Notes on the study in general: Researchers sampled only blood; tissue repertoires likely differ.

This clone was recorded a few times. What it binds is unknown. The V gene's germline CDR1 is MNHEY and CDR2 SMNVEV (reference sequence). Trimming shortened V by 6 bases and J by 1 base, and 9 bases separated the two germline ends. The CDR3 runs 14 residues. Naive CD8 cells were CD45RO-negative, positively selected for CCR7, excluding terminally differentiated effector memory CD45RA+ cells. The sample was naive CD8+ T cells sorted from blood. The TCR originated in a young man in good health. V gene TRBV27 combines with J gene TRBJ2-2, with unresolved D. DNA for the CDR3: TGTGCCAGCAGATCCTTTCAGAACACCGGGGAGCTGTTTTTT. As protein: CASRSFQNTGELFF.